Included here is one T cell receptor (beta chain) sequence, with context. What it recognizes is unknown. The CDR3 covers 13 residues. With 0 bases removed from V and 5 bases from J, the gap between germline ends came to 5 bases. Germline CDR1 reads MNHEY; CDR2 reads SVGEGT. This record belongs to a study of molecular identifiers for immune sequencing clone quantification. Study findings and constraints: Barcode sharing among identical TCR molecules could make large clones appear smaller. Whereas naive cells kept under 1% of molecules in clones above 20 RNA copies, such clones held over 98% in effectors.

TCRdb analysed the PCR reads with MiXCR anew, one entry per CDR3 protein. The sample shows over 50,000 distinct CDR3 sequences, 36% of them seen only once. The source of this sequence is a human donor in good health. Some libraries in this study had Jurkat cell RNA spiked in. Material: naive CD8+ T cells from blood, with Jurkat cell RNA spiked in. As for subset: FACS-sorted CD8+CD4-CCR7+CD45RA+ naive T cells. The chain couples TRBV6-2 or TRBV6-3 to TRBJ1-5; D remains unclear. In DNA form, the CDR3 reads TGTGCCAGCAGTTACTCAGGGTATCAGCCCCAGCATTTT. It translates to CASSYSGYQPQHF.